The subject of this entry is one T cell receptor beta chain. The V gene's germline CDR1 is SGHTA and CDR2 FQGTGA. Germline trimming cut 5 bases from V and 5 bases from J; bases unmatched to any gene: 8. The CDR3 totals 17 residues. In the original analysis: Using reference gene primer amplification, nucleated cell counts were estimated. The data were produced by immunoSEQ multiplex PCR, yet TCRdb's version contains in-frame clones alone and is incomplete. The V and J calls and clone size come from that table; D and trimming were worked out from the DNA. The sample lists nearly 350,000 clones, over 80% seen once, with around 6% in the top ten. Seattle cases were enrolled at active infection and followed longitudinally. This entry comes from a study of blood T cell repertoires in COVID-19. In the study overall: Acute and convalescent COVID-19 specimens originated in the United States, Italy and Spain.

The sequencing sample was made of peripheral blood. This chain connects TRBV7-3 to TRBJ2-3, with 15 bases identical to TRBD2. The clonotype was recovered from a woman between 45 and 60 years old with COVID-19, enrolled during active disease. CDR3 DNA sequence: TGTGCCAGCAGCCCCGGGACTAGCGGGAGGAGGGTAGATACGCAGTATTTT. Translation: CASSPGTSGRRVDTQYF.